This TCR beta chain was observed in a study of blood T cell repertoires in COVID-19. As for the study in general: The analysed material was cDNA or gDNA that came from T cells, B-cell-depleted T cells, or PBMCs.

The V end lost 3 bases, the J end lost 1 base, and 10 bases lay between the germline ends. The CDR3 has 14 amino acids. Germline lookup yields CDR1 SNHLY and CDR2 FYNNEI. Per the original data handling: Estimates of nucleated cell counts were drawn from the amplification of reference gene primers. Sequencing was performed with immunoSEQ multiplex PCR; in TCRdb, only in-frame clones are kept and a portion is missing. The DNA was the basis for D and trimming; V, J and clone size are from that table. The profile shows over 200,000 clones, roughly 77% of them singletons. Sequencing used PBMCs or T cells enriched from blood (not recorded which). The receptor was derived from a man aged 40-49 years who had recovered from COVID-19. The chain couples TRBV2 to TRBJ2-7; D call uncertain. DNA of the CDR3: TGTGCCAGCAGTGAGGTACAGTATTCCTACGAGCAGTACTTC. It yields the protein CASSEVQYSYEQYF.